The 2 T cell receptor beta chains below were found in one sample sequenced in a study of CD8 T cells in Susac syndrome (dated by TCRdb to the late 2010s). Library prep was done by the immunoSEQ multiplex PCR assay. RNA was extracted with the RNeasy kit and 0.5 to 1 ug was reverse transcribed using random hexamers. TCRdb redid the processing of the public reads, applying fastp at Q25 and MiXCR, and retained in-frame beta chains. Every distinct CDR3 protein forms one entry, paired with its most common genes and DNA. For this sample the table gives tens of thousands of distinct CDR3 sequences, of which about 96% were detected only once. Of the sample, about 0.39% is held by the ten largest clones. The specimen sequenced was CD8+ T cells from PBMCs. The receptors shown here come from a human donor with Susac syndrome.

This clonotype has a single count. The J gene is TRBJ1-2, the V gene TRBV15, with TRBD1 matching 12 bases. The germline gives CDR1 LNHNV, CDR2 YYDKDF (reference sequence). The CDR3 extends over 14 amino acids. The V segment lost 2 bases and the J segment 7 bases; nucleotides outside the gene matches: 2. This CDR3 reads CATSRRGQGAGYTF. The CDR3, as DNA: TGTGCCACCAGCAGACGGGGACAGGGGGCTGGCTACACCTTC.

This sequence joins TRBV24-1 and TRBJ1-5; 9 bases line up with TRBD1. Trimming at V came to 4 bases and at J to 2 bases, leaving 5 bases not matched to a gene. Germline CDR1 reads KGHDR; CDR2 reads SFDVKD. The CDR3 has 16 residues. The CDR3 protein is CATSDGTGYGNQPQHF. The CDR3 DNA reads TGTGCCACCAGTGACGGGACAGGGTATGGCAATCAGCCCCAGCATTTT.